These 11 T cell receptor beta chains came from one sample sequenced in a study of PD-L1 blockade in urothelial cancer. Produced via immunoSEQ multiplex PCR; TCRdb's table is partial and in-frame only. The sample comprises 84,000 or so clones, more than 75% of which are singletons, and approximately 15% rests with the top ten. Time point: pretreatment peripheral blood. Sample: PBMCs, taken around atezolizumab (anti-PD-L1) treatment. These receptors were collected from a man aged 60 to 69 with urothelial cancer.

The genes are TRBV27 and TRBJ1-2; 10 bases fit TRBD1. The V segment lost 5 bases and the J segment 1 base; nucleotides outside the gene matches: 7. CDR1 and CDR2 (germline): MNHEY, SMNVEV (reference sequence). The CDR3 is 16 residues long. The CDR3 DNA reads TGTGCCAGCAGTCCCCGACGGACAGGGGGTAACTATGGCTACACCTTC. Its protein product is CASSPRRTGGNYGYTF.

The J gene is TRBJ1-5, the V gene TRBV5-1; possible D gene TRBD1, 5 bases. CDR3 length: 14 residues. V shed 4 bases and J shed 6 bases, with 14 bases lying between them. The germline V gene encodes CDR1 SGHRS and CDR2 YFSETQ. The CDR3 here is CASSPMGGSQPQHF. CDR3 nucleotides: TGCGCCAGCAGCCCAATGGGGGGTAGTCAGCCCCAGCATTTT.

This chain joins TRBV2 and TRBJ2-1, with a possible D match to TRBD2 (6 bases). The germline V gene encodes CDR1 SNHLY and CDR2 FYNNEI. V lost 3 bases and J lost 3, with 12 bases in between. This CDR3 has 15 amino acids. CDR3 residues: CASSDGRGLYNEQFF. Here the CDR3 DNA reads TGTGCCAGCAGTGATGGGCGGGGACTCTACAATGAGCAGTTCTTC. Full variable domain (outside the CDR3, taken from reference TRBV2 and TRBJ2-1): EPEVTQTPSHQVTQMGQEVILRCVPISNHLYFYWYRQILGQKVEFLVSFYNNEISEKSEIFDDQFSVERPDGSNFTLKIRSTKLEDSAMYFCASSDGRGLYNEQFFGPGTRLTVL.

The genes are TRBV19 and TRBJ2-5, with TRBD1 identical over 9 bases. The V gene's germline CDR1 is LNHDA and CDR2 SQIVND (reference sequence). Unmatched junction bases numbered 4, after V lost 0 bases and J lost 5 bases. This CDR3 spans 15 amino acids. The CDR3 nucleotides read TGTGCCAGTAGTATAGAGGGACAGGGTCAGGAGACCCAGTACTTC. Translated: CASSIEGQGQETQYF. Filled out from reference TRBV19 and TRBJ2-5, the complete variable domain reads DGGITQSPKYLFRKEGQNVTLSCEQNLNHDAMYWYRQDPGQGLRLIYYSQIVNDFQKGDIAEGYSVSREKKESFPLTVTSAQKNPTAFYLCASSIEGQGQETQYFGPGTRLLVL.

The chain couples TRBV20-1 to TRBJ1-6, with D perhaps TRBD1 (5 bases). The V end was cut by 3 bases, the J end by 16 bases, with 13 bases between. This CDR3 comprises 11 residues. Germline CDR1 and CDR2: DFQATT and SNEGSKA (reference sequence). CDR3 sequence (DNA): TGCAGTGCTAGCCAGGGTCTATCACTCCACTTT. Protein sequence: CSASQGLSLHF.

V gene TRBV5-1 combines with J gene TRBJ2-1; D might be TRBD1 (6 bases). The V and J ends lost 0 bases and 7 bases respectively, with 14 bases between them. This CDR3 is 15 amino acids long. Germline assignment: CDR1 SGHRS and CDR2 YFSETQ. This CDR3 is CASSLVPGAENEQFF. CDR3 DNA: TGCGCCAGCAGCTTGGTTCCAGGGGCAGAGAATGAGCAGTTCTTC.

CDR3 loop: CSVAMGLATYEQYF. The CDR3 coding sequence is TGCAGCGTCGCCATGGGACTAGCTACCTACGAGCAGTACTTC. The chain is built from TRBV29-1 and TRBJ2-7, with 9 bases identical to TRBD2. The CDR3 sequence is 14 residues long. Germline V gene lookup returns CDR1 SQVTM and CDR2 ANQGSEA. V lost 6 bases and J lost 2; bases outside the gene matches: 8.

This chain connects TRBV28 to TRBJ2-7; no definite D call. Germline CDR1 reads MDHEN; CDR2 reads SYDVKM. V was pared by 5 bases and J by 3 bases, with 8 bases between. CDR3 length equals 12 residues. CDR3 protein: CASSPPVYEQYF. CDR3 DNA sequence: TGTGCCAGCAGTCCCCCGGTCTACGAGCAGTACTTC.

V gene TRBV28 combines with J gene TRBJ2-7; TRBD1 matches 7 bases. Germline V gene lookup returns CDR1 MDHEN and CDR2 SYDVKM. CDR3 length: 18 amino acids. Unmatched junction bases numbered 12, after V lost 1 base and J lost 0 bases. The CDR3, as DNA: TGTGCCAGCAGTTTATTCCGGGACAGCCTGCCCAGCTCCTACGAGCAGTACTTC. It is translated as CASSLFRDSLPSSYEQYF.

A single count supports this clone. The junction differs from germline at one of its ends, possibly a read error. The rearrangement uses TRBV7-7 and TRBJ2-3; the match to TRBD2 covers 7 bases. Germline V gene data show CDR1 as SSHAT and CDR2 as FNYEAQ (reference sequence). The CDR3 covers 14 residues. The CDR3 loop is CASSGGLVGDTQYF. The CDR3 DNA sequence: TGTGCTAGCAGTGGCGGACTAGTTGGGGATACGCAGTATTTT.

This chain connects TRBV19 to TRBJ1-1; tentative D call: TRBD1 (6 bases). Germline assignment: CDR1 LNHDA and CDR2 SQIVND (reference sequence). Trimming pared 7 bases from V and 2 bases from J, leaving 8 bases between. The CDR3 runs to 12 residues. Here the CDR3 DNA reads TGTGCCAGTACGGACAGTAACACTGAAGCTTTCTTT. It encodes CASTDSNTEAFF. The complete variable domain, with remaining parts taken from reference TRBV19 and TRBJ1-1, reads DGGITQSPKYLFRKEGQNVTLSCEQNLNHDAMYWYRQDPGQGLRLIYYSQIVNDFQKGDIAEGYSVSREKKESFPLTVTSAQKNPTAFYLCASTDSNTEAFFGQGTRLTVV.